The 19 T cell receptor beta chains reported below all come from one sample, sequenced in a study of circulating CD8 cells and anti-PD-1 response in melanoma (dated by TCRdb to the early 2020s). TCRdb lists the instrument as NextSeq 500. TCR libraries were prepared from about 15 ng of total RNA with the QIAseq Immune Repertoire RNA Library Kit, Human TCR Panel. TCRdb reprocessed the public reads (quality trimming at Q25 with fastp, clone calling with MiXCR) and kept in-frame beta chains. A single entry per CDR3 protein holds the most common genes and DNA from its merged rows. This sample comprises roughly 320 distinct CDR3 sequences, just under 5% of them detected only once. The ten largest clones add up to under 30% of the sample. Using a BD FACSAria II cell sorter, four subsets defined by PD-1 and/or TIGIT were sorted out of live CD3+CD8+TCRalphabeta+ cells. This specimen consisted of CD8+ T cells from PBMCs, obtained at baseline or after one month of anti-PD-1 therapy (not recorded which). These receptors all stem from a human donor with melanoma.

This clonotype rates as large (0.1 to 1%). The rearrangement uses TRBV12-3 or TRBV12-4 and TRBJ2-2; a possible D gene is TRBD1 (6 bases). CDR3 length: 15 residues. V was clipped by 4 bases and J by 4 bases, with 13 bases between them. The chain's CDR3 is CASSSAQGRTGELFF. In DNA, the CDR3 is TGTGCCAGCAGTTCTGCGCAGGGGCGCACCGGGGAGCTGTTTTTT.

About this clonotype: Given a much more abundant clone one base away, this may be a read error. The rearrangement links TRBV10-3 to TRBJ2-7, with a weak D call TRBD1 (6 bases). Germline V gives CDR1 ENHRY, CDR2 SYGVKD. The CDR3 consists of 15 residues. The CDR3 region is CAIRESGQFSYEQYF. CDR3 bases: TGTGCCATCAGGGAGTCCGGACAGTTCTCCTACGAGCAGTACTTC.

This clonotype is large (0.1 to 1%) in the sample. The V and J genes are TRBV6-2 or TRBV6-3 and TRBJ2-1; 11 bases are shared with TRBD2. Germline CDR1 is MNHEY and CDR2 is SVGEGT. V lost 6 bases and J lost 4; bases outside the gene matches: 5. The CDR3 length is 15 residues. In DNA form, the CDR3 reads TGTGCCAGCAGCCCCGGACTAGCGGGTTACAATGAGCAGTTCTTC. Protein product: CASSPGLAGYNEQFF.

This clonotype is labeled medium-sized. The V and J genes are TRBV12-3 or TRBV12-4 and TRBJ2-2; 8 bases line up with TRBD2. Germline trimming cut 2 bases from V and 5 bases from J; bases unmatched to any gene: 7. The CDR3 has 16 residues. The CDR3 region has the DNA TGTGCCAGCAGTTTACGGGGGGGCCCCTGGACCGGGGAGCTGTTTTTT. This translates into CASSLRGGPWTGELFF.

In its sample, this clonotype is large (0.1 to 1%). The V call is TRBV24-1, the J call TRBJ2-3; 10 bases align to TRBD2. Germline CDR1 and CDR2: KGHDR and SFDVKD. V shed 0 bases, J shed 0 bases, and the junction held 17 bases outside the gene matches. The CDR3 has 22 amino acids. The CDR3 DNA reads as TGTGCCACCAGTGATTTGCAAATCGGACTAGCGGACGACTTGGCTAGCACAGATACGCAGTATTTT. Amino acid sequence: CATSDLQIGLADDLASTDTQYF.

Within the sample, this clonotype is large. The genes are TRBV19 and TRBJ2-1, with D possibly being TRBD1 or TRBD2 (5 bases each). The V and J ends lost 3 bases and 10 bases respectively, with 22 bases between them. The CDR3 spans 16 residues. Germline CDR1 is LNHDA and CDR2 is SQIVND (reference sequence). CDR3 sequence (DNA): TGTGCCAGTAGTATTTCGGGACCCCCTCGTACGGACGAGCAGTTCTTC. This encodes CASSISGPPRTDEQFF. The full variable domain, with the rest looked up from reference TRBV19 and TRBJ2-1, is DGGITQSPKYLFRKEGQNVTLSCEQNLNHDAMYWYRQDPGQGLRLIYYSQIVNDFQKGDIAEGYSVSREKKESFPLTVTSAQKNPTAFYLCASSISGPPRTDEQFFGPGTRLTVL.

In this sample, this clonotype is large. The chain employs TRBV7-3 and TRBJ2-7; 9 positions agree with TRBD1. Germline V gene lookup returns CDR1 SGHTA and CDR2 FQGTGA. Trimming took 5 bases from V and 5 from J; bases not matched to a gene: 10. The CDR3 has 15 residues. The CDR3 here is CASSDRDRDPNEQYF. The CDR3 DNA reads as TGTGCCAGCAGCGACCGGGACAGGGATCCCAACGAGCAGTACTTC.

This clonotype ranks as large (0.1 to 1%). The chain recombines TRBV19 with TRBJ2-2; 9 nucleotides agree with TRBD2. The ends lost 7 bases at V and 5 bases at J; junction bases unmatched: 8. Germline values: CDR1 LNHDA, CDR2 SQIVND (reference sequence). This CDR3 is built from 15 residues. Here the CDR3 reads CASTPEAGGTGELFF. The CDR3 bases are TGTGCCAGTACCCCGGAGGCGGGGGGGACCGGGGAGCTGTTTTTT.

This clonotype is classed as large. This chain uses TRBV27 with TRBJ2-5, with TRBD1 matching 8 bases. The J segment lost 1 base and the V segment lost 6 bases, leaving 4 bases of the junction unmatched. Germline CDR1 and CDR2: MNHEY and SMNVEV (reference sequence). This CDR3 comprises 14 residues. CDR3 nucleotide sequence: TGTGCCAGCAGCGACAGGGGACTCCAAGAGACCCAGTACTTC. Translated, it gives CASSDRGLQETQYF.

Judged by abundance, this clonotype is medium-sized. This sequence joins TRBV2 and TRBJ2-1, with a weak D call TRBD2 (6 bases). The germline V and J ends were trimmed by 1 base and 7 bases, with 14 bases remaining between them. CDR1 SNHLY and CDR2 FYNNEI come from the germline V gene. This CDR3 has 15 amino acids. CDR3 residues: CASSEEGLGRNEQFF. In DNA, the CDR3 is TGTGCCAGCAGTGAAGAGGGACTCGGGAGAAATGAGCAGTTCTTC.

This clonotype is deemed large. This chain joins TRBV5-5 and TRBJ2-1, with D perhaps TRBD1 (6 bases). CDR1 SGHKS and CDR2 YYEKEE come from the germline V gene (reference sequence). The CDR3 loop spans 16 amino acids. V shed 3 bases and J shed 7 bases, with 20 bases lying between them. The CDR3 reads CASSYRVSEVGNEQFF. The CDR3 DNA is TGTGCCAGCAGCTACAGGGTGTCGGAAGTTGGTAATGAGCAGTTCTTC.

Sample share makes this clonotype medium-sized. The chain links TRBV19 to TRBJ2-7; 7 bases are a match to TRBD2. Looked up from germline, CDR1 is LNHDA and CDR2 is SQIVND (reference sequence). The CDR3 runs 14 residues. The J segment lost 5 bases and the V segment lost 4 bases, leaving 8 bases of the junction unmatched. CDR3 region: CASSKSGRVHEQYF. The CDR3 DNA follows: TGTGCCAGTAGTAAGAGTGGGAGGGTACACGAGCAGTACTTC.

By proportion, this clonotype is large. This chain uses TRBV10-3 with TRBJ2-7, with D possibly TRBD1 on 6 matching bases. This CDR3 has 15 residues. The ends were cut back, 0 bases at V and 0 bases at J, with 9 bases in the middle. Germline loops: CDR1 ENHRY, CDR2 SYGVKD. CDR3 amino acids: CAISESGQFSYEQYF. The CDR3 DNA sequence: TGTGCCATCAGTGAGTCCGGACAGTTCTCCTACGAGCAGTACTTC.

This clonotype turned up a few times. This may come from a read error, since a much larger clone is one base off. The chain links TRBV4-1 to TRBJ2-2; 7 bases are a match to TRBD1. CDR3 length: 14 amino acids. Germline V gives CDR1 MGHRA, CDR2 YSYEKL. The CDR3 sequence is CASSLQGNTGQLFF. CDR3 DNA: TGCGCCAGCAGCCTACAGGGGAACACCGGGCAGCTGTTTTTT.

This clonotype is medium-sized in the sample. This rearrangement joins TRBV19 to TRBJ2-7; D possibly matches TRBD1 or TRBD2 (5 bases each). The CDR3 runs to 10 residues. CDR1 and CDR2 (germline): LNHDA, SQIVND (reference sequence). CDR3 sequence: CTGTAYEQYF. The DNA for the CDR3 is TGTACCGGGACGGCCTACGAGCAGTACTTC.

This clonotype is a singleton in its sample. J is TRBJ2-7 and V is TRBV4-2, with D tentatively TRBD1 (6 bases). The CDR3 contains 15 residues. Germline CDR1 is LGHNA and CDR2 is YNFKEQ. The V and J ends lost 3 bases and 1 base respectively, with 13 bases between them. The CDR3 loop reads CASSQGATASYEQYF. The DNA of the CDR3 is TGTGCCAGCAGCCAGGGGGCTACAGCTTCCTACGAGCAGTACTTC.

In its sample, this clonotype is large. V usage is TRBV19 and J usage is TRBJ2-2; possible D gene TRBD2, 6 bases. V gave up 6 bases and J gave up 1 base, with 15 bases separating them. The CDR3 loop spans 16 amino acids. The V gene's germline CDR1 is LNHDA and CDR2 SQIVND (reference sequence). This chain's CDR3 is CASSPRGLQNTGELFF. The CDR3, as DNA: TGTGCCAGTAGCCCACGGGGACTCCAGAACACCGGGGAGCTGTTTTTT.

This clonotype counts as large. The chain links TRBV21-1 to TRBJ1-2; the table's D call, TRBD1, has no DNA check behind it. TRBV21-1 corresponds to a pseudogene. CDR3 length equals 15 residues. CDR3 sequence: CASSKGSTGRHGYTF. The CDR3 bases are TGTGCCAGCAGCAAAGGGTCGACAGGGAGGCATGGCTACACCTTC.

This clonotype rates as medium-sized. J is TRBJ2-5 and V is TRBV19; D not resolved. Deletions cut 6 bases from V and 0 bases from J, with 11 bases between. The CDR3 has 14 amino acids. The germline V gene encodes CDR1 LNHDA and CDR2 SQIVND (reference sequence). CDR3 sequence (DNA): TGTGCCAGTAGCTTCAACGGGTACCAAGAGACCCAGTACTTC. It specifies CASSFNGYQETQYF.